Listed below are T cell receptor beta chains from one sample, sequenced in a study of blood T cells in healthy people across ages. Each CDR3 protein is one row after TCRdb ran MiXCR on the 5' RACE reads. The sample shows around 690,000 distinct CDR3 sequences, roughly 53% of them seen only once. The sequenced sample was blood. These receptors were collected from a man between 60 and 75 years old in good health. CDR3s include the opening cysteine and the closing phenylalanine or tryptophan. A D gene is named only where the DNA matches it firmly. Expanded clones are given a class, and other clones once, few, many or no size at all.

clone_size	v_call	j_call	d_call	cdr3_nt	cdr3_aa
NA	TRBV25-1	TRBJ2-2	TRBD1	TGTGCCAGCAGACCGAGACAGGGGGTAGAAACCGGGGAGCTGTTTTTT	CASRPRQGVETGELFF
few	TRBV7-9	TRBJ2-6	TRBD1	TGTGCCAGCAGCATGACAGGGGGTAGCTCTGGGGCCAACGTCCTGACTTTC	CASSMTGGSSGANVLTF
NA	TRBV5-1	TRBJ2-7	TRBD2	TGCGCCAGCGGACCGGGACTAGCGGGAGGCCACCTTTCCTACGAGCAGTACTTC	CASGPGLAGGHLSYEQYF
NA	TRBV18	TRBJ2-5	NA	TGTGCCAGCTCACCCTCAGGTACTCCACGTCGCGAGGAGACCCAGTACTTC	CASSPSGTPRREETQYF
NA	TRBV28	TRBJ2-1	NA	TGTGCCAGCAGCCCCACCCGGCAGGGGTCCTACAATGAGCAGTTCTTC	CASSPTRQGSYNEQFF
NA	TRBV4-1	TRBJ2-7	NA	TGCGCCAGCAGCCAAGAACTCTCCTACGAGCAGTACTTC	CASSQELSYEQYF
NA	TRBV27	TRBJ1-2	NA	TGTGCCAGCAGTTTATTATCGCAGGGGATTAACTATGGCTACACCTTC	CASSLLSQGINYGYTF
NA	TRBV6-5	TRBJ1-6	NA	TGTGCCAGCAGTTACGACGGGTCAACCAGAAATTCACCCCTCCACTTT	CASSYDGSTRNSPLHF
once	TRBV10-3	TRBJ2-1	TRBD1	TGTGCCATCACTAGGGACAGCGCTGGTGAGCAGTTCTTC	CAITRDSAGEQFF
NA	TRBV29-1	TRBJ2-3	NA	TGCAGCGTTGAAGGAGGCGCCAGCCTCACAGATACGCAGTATTTT	CSVEGGASLTDTQYF
NA	TRBV6-4	TRBJ2-3	NA	TGTGCCAGCAGTCCATCCCAGGCAGATACGCAGTATTTT	CASSPSQADTQYF
NA	TRBV6-5	TRBJ1-1	NA	TGTGCCAGCAGTGACCGACGGAAGAACACTGAAGCTTTCTTT	CASSDRRKNTEAFF
NA	TRBV6-1	TRBJ2-7	TRBD1	TGTGCCAGCAGTGAAGCGGAGACAGGGCGGCTGTACGAGCAGTACTTC	CASSEAETGRLYEQYF
few	TRBV28	TRBJ1-1	TRBD1	TGTGCCAGCAGACCGGACAGGGGCTCCAACATGAACACTGAAGCTTTCTTT	CASRPDRGSNMNTEAFF
few	TRBV29-1	TRBJ2-5	TRBD1	TGCAGCGTTGGGGGACAGGACCAAGAGACCCAGTACTTC	CSVGGQDQETQYF
NA	TRBV4-1	TRBJ2-2	TRBD2	TGCGCCAGCAGCCAAGTCGGACTAGCGGGGGGGCAGGGCACCGGGGAGCTGTTTTTT	CASSQVGLAGGQGTGELFF
NA	TRBV15	TRBJ2-4	TRBD1	TGTGCCACCGGAGAAACAGGGGTTGTATCCAAAAACATTCAGTACTTC	CATGETGVVSKNIQYF
NA	TRBV20-1	TRBJ2-5	NA	TGCAGTGCCCTGACTAGTCTTCAAGAGACCCAGTACTTC	CSALTSLQETQYF
NA	TRBV7-2	TRBJ2-3	TRBD2	TGTGCCAGCAGCTTAACAGCGGGAGATACGGGTACGCAGTATTTT	CASSLTAGDTGTQYF
NA	TRBV7-8	TRBJ1-5	NA	TGTGCCAGCAGCCTGGCAATTACCAATCAGCCCCAGCATTTT	CASSLAITNQPQHF
NA	TRBV20-1	TRBJ2-2	NA	TGCAGTGCTAGAGGCCCGGGGAACGGGGAGCTGTTTTTT	CSARGPGNGELFF
NA	TRBV6-2/TRBV6-3	TRBJ2-5	TRBD2	TGTGCCAGCAGGACACTCCCCTCCGCGGGGGTTCAAGAGACCCAGTACTTC	CASRTLPSAGVQETQYF
NA	TRBV5-1	TRBJ2-7	TRBD2	TGCGCCAGCAGCGGAGGGACTAGCGGGGGGTCCTACAATGAGCAGTACTTC	CASSGGTSGGSYNEQYF
few	TRBV10-3	TRBJ1-2	NA	TGTGCCATCAGACGGACCTATGGCTACACCTTC	CAIRRTYGYTF
NA	TRBV12-3/TRBV12-4	TRBJ2-5	NA	TGTGCCAGCAGTTTTTTGGGGGGGGCCCAAGAGACCCAGTACTTC	CASSFLGGAQETQYF
NA	TRBV5-1	TRBJ2-7	NA	TGCGCCAGCAGCGCCCGTGTCGAGGGAGATTTCTACGAGCAGTACTTC	CASSARVEGDFYEQYF
NA	TRBV4-1	TRBJ2-4	NA	TGCGCCAGCAGCCCTACTTTAGCCAAAAACATTCAGTACTTC	CASSPTLAKNIQYF
NA	TRBV28	TRBJ2-3	NA	TGTGCCAGCGCCTCATTGGATACGCAGTATTTT	CASASLDTQYF
once	TRBV6-1	TRBJ2-7	NA	TGTGCCAGCATGGACGGCCGAGGCGGCTACGAGCAGTACTTC	CASMDGRGGYEQYF
NA	TRBV14	TRBJ2-1	NA	TGTGCCAGCAGCCAGCCGGGACACCGGCAGCAGTTCTTC	CASSQPGHRQQFF
NA	TRBV9	TRBJ1-1	NA	TGTGCCAGCAGCGTAGTTGCAGGAGTGAACACTGAAGCTTTCTTT	CASSVVAGVNTEAFF
NA	TRBV20-1	TRBJ2-1	NA	TGCAGTGCTAGCGGGGGCGGCTCCTACAATGAGCAGTTCTTC	CSASGGGSYNEQFF
NA	TRBV7-2	TRBJ2-5	NA	TGTGCCAGCAGCCGGGCCCCAGGACCGCAAGAGACCCAGTACTTC	CASSRAPGPQETQYF
few	TRBV3-1	TRBJ2-5	NA	TGTGCCAGCAGCCAAGATAGTGGAGGCGGAGAGACCCAGTACTTC	CASSQDSGGGETQYF
NA	TRBV4-3	TRBJ2-7	TRBD2	TGCGCCAGCAGCCAAGAGACTAGCGGCCTCGTCGAGCAGTACTTC	CASSQETSGLVEQYF
NA	TRBV5-6	TRBJ2-4	TRBD1	TGTGCCAGCAGCATAACAGGGGGCGGGGGAAACATTCAGTACTTC	CASSITGGGGNIQYF
many	TRBV2	TRBJ2-7	NA	TGTGCCAGCAGGGATCTAGTTAGTAACCCCTACGAGCAGTACTTC	CASRDLVSNPYEQYF
NA	TRBV28	TRBJ2-3	NA	TGTGCCATCCAACACGAATCGAGCACAGATACGCAGTATTTT	CAIQHESSTDTQYF
NA	TRBV20-1	TRBJ2-3	TRBD2	TGCAGTGCTAACCCCAGGTTAGCGGGGGGAGATACGCAGTATTTT	CSANPRLAGGDTQYF
NA	TRBV6-4	TRBJ2-1	TRBD1	TGTGCCAGCACCTCACCCCGGGACAGGGAATACAATGAGCAGTTCTTC	CASTSPRDREYNEQFF
NA	TRBV20-1	TRBJ2-7	TRBD1	TGCAGTGCTAGAGATGTACAGGGGACATCCTACGAGCAGTACTTC	CSARDVQGTSYEQYF
NA	TRBV28	TRBJ2-3	TRBD2	TGTGCCAGCAGCCGAGGACTAGTGGGTGTAGATACGCAGTATTTT	CASSRGLVGVDTQYF
NA	TRBV6-5	TRBJ1-2	TRBD1	TGTGCCAGCAGTTACAGCGGGACAGGGGACTATGGCTACACCTTC	CASSYSGTGDYGYTF
NA	TRBV7-2	TRBJ1-5	TRBD1	TGTGCCAGCAGTCCTGGACAGGGGCGCAATCAGCCCCAGCATTTT	CASSPGQGRNQPQHF
NA	TRBV20-1	TRBJ2-1	NA	TGCAGTGCTAGGGTTAGTGGGGGCCGAATTGTCAATGAGCAGTTCTTC	CSARVSGGRIVNEQFF
NA	TRBV10-3	TRBJ2-1	NA	TGTGCCATCAATCAGGAGGGGGGTCCACAGGAGCAGTTCTTC	CAINQEGGPQEQFF
NA	TRBV7-9	TRBJ2-7	NA	TGTGCCAGCAGCTTAGATTCCTGGGTTTCCTACGAGCAGTACTTC	CASSLDSWVSYEQYF
NA	TRBV4-1	TRBJ2-7	TRBD1	TGCGCCCGTCCCGGGACAGGGATCTACGAGCAGTACTTC	CARPGTGIYEQYF
NA	TRBV29-1	TRBJ1-5	NA	TGCAGCGTTGAGACGGGGCAGGAACTCAATCAGCCCCAGCATTTT	CSVETGQELNQPQHF
once	TRBV6-6	TRBJ1-4	NA	TGTGCCAGCAGTTACTCGCGGTCGCATGAAAAACTGTTTTTT	CASSYSRSHEKLFF
NA	TRBV12-3/TRBV12-4	TRBJ2-6	NA	TGTGCCAGCAGTTTCGGGGTTGGTTTCTCTGGGGCCAACGTCCTGACTTTC	CASSFGVGFSGANVLTF
NA	TRBV7-2	TRBJ2-3	NA	TGTGCCAGCAGCTTATCCTTCGCCGGTACCCCTAGCACAGATACGCAGTATTTT	CASSLSFAGTPSTDTQYF